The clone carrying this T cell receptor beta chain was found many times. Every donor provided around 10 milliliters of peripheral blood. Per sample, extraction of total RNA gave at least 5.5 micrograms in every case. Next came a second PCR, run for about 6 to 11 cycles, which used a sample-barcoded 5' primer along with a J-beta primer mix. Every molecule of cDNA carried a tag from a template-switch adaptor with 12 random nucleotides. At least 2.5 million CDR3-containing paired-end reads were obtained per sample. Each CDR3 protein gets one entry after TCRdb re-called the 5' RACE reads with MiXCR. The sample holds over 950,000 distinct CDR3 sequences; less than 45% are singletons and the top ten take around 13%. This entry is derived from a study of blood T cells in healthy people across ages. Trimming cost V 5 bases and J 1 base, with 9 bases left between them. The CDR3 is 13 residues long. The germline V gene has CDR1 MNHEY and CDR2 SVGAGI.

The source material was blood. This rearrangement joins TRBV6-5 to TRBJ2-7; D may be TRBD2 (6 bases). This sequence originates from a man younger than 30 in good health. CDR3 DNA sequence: TGTGCCAGCAGTGGAGGGGATTCCTACGAGCAGTACTTC. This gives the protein CASSGGDSYEQYF.